This T cell receptor beta chain was found in a study of blood T cell repertoires in COVID-19. TCRdb's table, derived via immunoSEQ multiplex PCR, lists solely in-frame clones and lacks some. The table lists 290,000 or so clones, almost 90% of them singletons. The CDR3 has 14 residues. From germline, CDR1 is KGHSH and CDR2 LQKENI. Losses at the gene ends were 2 bases for V and 9 bases for J; bases not matched to a gene: 6. The V and J genes are TRBV18 and TRBJ2-1; 8 positions agree with TRBD2. What was sequenced was PBMCs or T cells enriched from blood (not recorded which). The receptor was isolated from a woman younger than 30 with acute COVID-19. The CDR3 DNA sequence: TGTGCCAGCTCACCAGAGACTAGCGTCGGTGAGCAGTTCTTC. Amino acid sequence: CASSPETSVGEQFF.